Each of the 26 T cell receptor beta chains below was sequenced from the same sample in a study of blood T cell repertoires in COVID-19. TCRdb keeps only in-frame clones here, not all; method: immunoSEQ multiplex PCR. The sample carries under 300,000 clones, roughly four fifths recorded once. The specimen was PBMCs or T cells enriched from blood (not recorded which). These receptors all come from a man over 45 who had recovered from COVID-19.

CDR3 protein: CASSQDTPSYGYTF. CDR3 coding DNA: TGTGCCAGCAGCCAAGATACGCCGAGCTATGGCTACACCTTC. This rearrangement joins TRBV3-1 (or the pseudogene TRBV3-2) to TRBJ1-2; D gene uncertain. The CDR3 extends over 14 amino acids. Trimming took off 0 bases at V and 4 bases at J, with 9 bases between the two ends. The germline CDR1 and CDR2 sequences are LGHDT and YNNKEL (reference sequence).

This sequence joins TRBV6-1 and TRBJ2-1; TRBD1 aligns across 8 bases. The CDR3 is 16 residues long. Trimming took 3 bases from V and 6 from J; bases not matched to a gene: 10. CDR1 and CDR2 (germline): MNHNS, SASEGT. This CDR3 reads CASSDGLGQGGNEQFF. CDR3 sequence (DNA): TGTGCCAGCAGTGACGGTTTAGGACAGGGCGGCAATGAGCAGTTCTTC.

The chain employs TRBV11-2 and TRBJ2-7; 8 positions agree with TRBD2. V lost 2 bases to trimming and J lost 4 bases; unmatched junction nucleotides: 10. The CDR3 is 16 amino acids. Germline CDR1 reads SGHAT; CDR2 reads FQNNGV. CDR3 in amino acids: CASSLPPGTRGYEQYF. The CDR3 nucleotides read TGTGCCAGCAGCTTACCCCCAGGGACTAGGGGGTACGAGCAGTACTTC.

The count of this clone is one. The chain recombines TRBV3-1 (or the pseudogene TRBV3-2) with TRBJ2-3; 9 nucleotides align to TRBD2. CDR3 length equals 15 residues. J gave up 7 bases and V 1 base, and 6 bases lay outside the gene matches. From germline, CDR1 is LGHDT and CDR2 YNNKEL (reference sequence). The CDR3 loop is CASSQGGGGANTQYF. The CDR3 DNA sequence: TGTGCCAGCAGCCAAGGGGGCGGGGGGGCGAATACGCAGTATTTT.

The rearrangement uses TRBV5-5 and TRBJ2-2; 7 bases map to TRBD1. Trimming removed 4 bases from V and 8 bases from J; junction bases left unmatched: 5. This CDR3 has 13 amino acids. Germline CDR1 and CDR2: SGHKS and YYEKEE (reference sequence). DNA of the CDR3: TGTGCCAGCAGCCAACAGGGGTGGGGGGAGCTGTTTTTT. Its translation is CASSQQGWGELFF.

The chain couples TRBV7-9 to TRBJ2-2; a weak D match, TRBD2 (6 bases). Germline lookup yields CDR1 SEHNR and CDR2 FQNEAQ (reference sequence). The CDR3 is 17 amino acids. V was cut by 5 bases and J by 7 bases, with 23 bases left in between. The CDR3 nucleotides are TGTGCCAGCAGCCCGGGGGTTTGGACGGCGATAGGCGGGGAGCTGTTTTTT. Its protein is CASSPGVWTAIGGELFF. Supplemented by reference TRBV7-9 and TRBJ2-2, the full variable domain reads DTGVSQNPRHKITKRGQNVTFRCDPISEHNRLYWYRQTLGQGPEFLTYFQNEAQLEKSRLLSDRFSAERPKGSFSTLEIQRTEQGDSAMYLCASSPGVWTAIGGELFFGEGSRLTVL.

J is TRBJ2-1 and V is TRBV10-3; a weak D match, TRBD2 (6 bases). The CDR3 totals 11 residues. Germline V lookup: CDR1 ENHRY, CDR2 SYGVKD. Trimming removed 6 bases at V and 8 bases at J, with 8 bases between. The CDR3 is CAIRGDYEQFF. In DNA form, the CDR3 reads TGTGCCATCAGGGGGGACTATGAGCAGTTCTTC.

V is TRBV3-1 (or the pseudogene TRBV3-2) and J is TRBJ1-6; tentatively, D is TRBD1 (5 bases). V was shortened by 4 bases and J by 5 bases, with 15 bases between the two germline ends. CDR1 and CDR2 from the germline V gene are LGHDT and YNNKEL (reference sequence). This CDR3 is built from 16 residues. The CDR3 sequence: CASSRIPGGNNSPLHF. As DNA, the CDR3 is TGTGCCAGCAGCCGGATCCCCGGGGGAAATAATTCACCCCTCCACTTT.

V gene TRBV19 combines with J gene TRBJ1-3, with D uncertain. This CDR3 has 16 amino acids. Per the germline V gene, CDR1 is LNHDA and CDR2 is SQIVND (reference sequence). V was shortened by 1 base and J by 0 bases, with 10 bases between the two germline ends. CDR3 sequence reads: CASSIGRVYSGNTIYF. As DNA, the CDR3 is TGTGCCAGTAGTATAGGGAGGGTCTACTCTGGAAACACCATATATTTT. The whole variable domain, filled in from reference TRBV19 and TRBJ1-3, reads DGGITQSPKYLFRKEGQNVTLSCEQNLNHDAMYWYRQDPGQGLRLIYYSQIVNDFQKGDIAEGYSVSREKKESFPLTVTSAQKNPTAFYLCASSIGRVYSGNTIYFGEGSWLTVV.

This sequence joins TRBV6-5 and TRBJ2-2; D might be TRBD1 (5 bases). Germline CDR1 MNHEY, CDR2 SVGAGI. Trimming stripped 2 bases from V and 1 base from J, with 11 bases between. The CDR3 contains 16 residues. The CDR3 is CASSYQGRVNTGELFF. CDR3 DNA: TGTGCCAGCAGTTACCAGGGCAGGGTGAACACCGGGGAGCTGTTTTTT.

J is TRBJ2-3 and V is TRBV5-1, with no clear D. The CDR3 is 14 amino acids. Germline CDR1 is SGHRS and CDR2 is YFSETQ. V lost 6 bases and J lost 0, with 11 bases in between. The chain's CDR3 is CASMISTSTDTQYF. The CDR3 DNA sequence: TGCGCCAGCATGATTAGTACGAGCACAGATACGCAGTATTTT.

CDR3 nucleotides: TGTGCCAGCAGCGTACAGAGCTCCTACAATGAGCAGTTCTTC. Translating gives CASSVQSSYNEQFF. The genes are TRBV5-4 and TRBJ2-1; unclear D gene. The V gene lost 4 bases and the J gene lost 0 bases, with 8 bases spanning the gap. The CDR3 contains 14 residues. Germline-derived CDR1 and CDR2 are SGHNT and YYREEE (reference sequence).

Here the CDR3 DNA reads TGTGCCAGCAGCCCGGGGGGGGTCACAGATACGCAGTATTTT. It is translated as CASSPGGVTDTQYF. J is TRBJ2-3 and V is TRBV2, with 8 bases matching TRBD2. V lost 6 bases and J lost 2; bases outside the gene matches: 4. The CDR3 has 14 amino acids. The germline gives CDR1 SNHLY, CDR2 FYNNEI.

The CDR3 spells CASSRLTAGGPGNEQFF. The DNA for the CDR3 is TGTGCCAGTAGCCGATTAACAGCGGGAGGGCCAGGCAATGAGCAGTTCTTC. The chain joins TRBV19 to TRBJ2-1; 10 bases are a match to TRBD2. This CDR3 contains 17 residues. With 6 bases clipped from V and 6 bases from J, the junction kept 14 bases outside the gene matches. Germline assignment: CDR1 LNHDA and CDR2 SQIVND (reference sequence).

The rearrangement joins TRBV5-1 to TRBJ1-4; possible D gene TRBD1, 6 bases. Trimming took 4 bases from V and 8 from J, leaving 18 bases between them. CDR1 and CDR2 (germline): SGHRS, YFSETQ. The CDR3 totals 15 residues. The CDR3 sequence: CASSPREGDAEKLFF. As DNA, the CDR3 is TGCGCCAGCAGCCCTAGGGAGGGGGACGCCGAAAAACTGTTTTTT.

This chain connects TRBV7-8 to TRBJ1-1, with D perhaps matching TRBD1 (5 bases). From germline, CDR1 is SGHVS and CDR2 FQNEAQ. Deletions cut 5 bases from V and 0 bases from J, with 10 bases between. The CDR3 sequence is 14 residues long. CDR3 region: CASSLGPLNTEAFF. The CDR3 DNA reads as TGTGCCAGCAGCCTGGGGCCCTTGAACACTGAAGCTTTCTTT.

This CDR3 is CASSLRRVAEAFF. The CDR3 DNA follows: TGTGCCAGCAGTCTTAGAAGAGTCGCTGAAGCTTTCTTT. The rearrangement links TRBV12-3 or TRBV12-4 to TRBJ1-1, with D unresolved. The V end lost 5 bases, the J end lost 6 bases, and 13 bases lay between the germline ends. The CDR3 length is 13 residues.

Note on this clone: At the DNA level, this CDR3 is encoded by other sequences in the same sample as well. The chain is built from TRBV5-1 and TRBJ2-7, with TRBD1 matching over 10 bases. CDR3 length: 14 amino acids. Per germline, CDR1 SGHRS and CDR2 YFSETQ. V shed 4 bases, J shed 1 base, and the junction held 2 bases outside the gene matches. Written as DNA, the CDR3 is TGCGCCAGCAGCCCGGGACAGGGGTCCTACGAGCAGTACTTC. Translated, it gives CASSPGQGSYEQYF.

V gene TRBV30 combines with J gene TRBJ1-3; 8 bases are a match to TRBD1. The junction had 12 bases not matched to a gene; V was cut back by 2 bases and J by 0 bases. Per germline, CDR1 GTSNPN and CDR2 SVGIG (reference sequence). The CDR3 has 18 amino acids. This CDR3 is CAWSPLGTGAISGNTIYF. CDR3 in DNA: TGTGCCTGGAGTCCACTTGGGACAGGAGCCATCTCTGGAAACACCATATATTTT.

V and J are TRBV6-5 and TRBJ2-5, with a tentative D call TRBD1 (6 bases). The CDR3 extends over 14 amino acids. Germline V gene lookup returns CDR1 MNHEY and CDR2 SVGAGI. Between the trimmed V and J ends, which lost 2 bases and 0 bases, there was a span of 7 bases. The CDR3 DNA reads as TGTGCCAGCAGTTACCCAGGGGACCAAGAGACCCAGTACTTC. This sequence encodes CASSYPGDQETQYF.

The chain uses TRBV6-2 or TRBV6-3 and TRBJ1-5; the D gene is possibly TRBD1 (6 bases). Germline loops: CDR1 MNHEY, CDR2 SVGEGT. The CDR3 has 13 amino acids. Trimming pared 4 bases from V and 6 bases from J, leaving 10 bases between. The DNA of the CDR3 is TGTGCCAGCAGTTCAGACAGGAGTCAGCCCCAGCATTTT. The encoded protein is CASSSDRSQPQHF.

The chain combines TRBV13 with TRBJ1-2; a weak D match, TRBD1 (5 bases). This CDR3 has 14 amino acids. The V gene's germline CDR1 is PRHDT and CDR2 FYEKMQ (reference sequence). Trimming took off 5 bases at V and 6 bases at J, with 16 bases between the two ends. Here the CDR3 DNA reads TGTGCCAGCAGCCAGGAGCGGGGGAGGGATGGCTACACCTTC. It is translated as CASSQERGRDGYTF.

Worth noting for this clone: The same CDR3 arises from other DNA sequences in this sample as well. The V and J genes are TRBV10-2 and TRBJ1-5; 8 nucleotides agree with TRBD1. Germline values: CDR1 WSHSY, CDR2 SAAADI. CDR3 size: 13 residues. Germline trimming cut 6 bases from V and 5 bases from J; bases unmatched to any gene: 3. The CDR3 nucleotides are TGCGCCAGCAGGGACAGGGTCGATCAGCCCCAGCATTTT. It is translated as CASRDRVDQPQHF.

The gene calls are TRBV18 and TRBJ1-1; D is uncertain. Germline lookup yields CDR1 KGHSH and CDR2 LQKENI. CDR3 length: 12 residues. V shed 5 bases and J shed 0 bases, with 4 bases lying between them. CDR3 sequence reads: CASSTLNTEAFF. DNA for the CDR3: TGTGCCAGCTCAACTCTGAACACTGAAGCTTTCTTT.

This chain connects TRBV6-5 to TRBJ1-3; no clear D gene. CDR3 size: 13 residues. V was pared by 7 bases and J by 2 bases, with 9 bases between. Germline CDR1 and CDR2: MNHEY and SVGAGI. The chain's CDR3 is CASIYGAGNTIYF. CDR3 sequence (DNA): TGTGCCAGCATATACGGAGCTGGAAACACCATATATTTT.

The gene calls are TRBV19 and TRBJ1-1; no reliable D call. V was trimmed by 6 bases and J by 7 bases, leaving 18 bases between them. CDR1 is LNHDA and CDR2 is SQIVND in the germline V gene (reference sequence). This CDR3 region has 14 residues. The CDR3 is CASSPDTGMGEAFF. The CDR3, as DNA: TGTGCCAGTAGCCCAGACACGGGGATGGGTGAAGCTTTCTTT.